These 27 T cell receptor beta chains came from one sample sequenced in a study of shared clonotypes between healthy human individuals. TCRdb keeps only in-frame clones here, not all; method: immunoSEQ multiplex PCR. The table has approximately 2.1 million clones, approximately 93% seen once. Sample: naive CD4+ T cells from PBMCs. The subset: CD45RA+ positively selected. These receptor sequences come from a man between 18 and 35 years old in good health. Some clones in this sample may be carry-over from other donors' samples.

The gene calls are TRBV6-5 and TRBJ2-7, with TRBD1 as a possible D gene (6 bases). The CDR3 has 15 amino acids. The germline gives CDR1 MNHEY, CDR2 SVGAGI. Trimming stripped 6 bases from V and 2 bases from J, with 17 bases between. DNA for the CDR3: TGTGCCAGCAGGCGAAACAGGGATTTGACCTACGAGCAGTACTTC. It is translated as CASRRNRDLTYEQYF.

This clone was seen a few times. Other DNA sequences in this sample translate to the same CDR3. The rearrangement links TRBV28 to TRBJ1-1; D ambiguous. This CDR3 is built from 11 residues. Germline lookup yields CDR1 MDHEN and CDR2 SYDVKM. With 2 bases removed from V and 7 bases from J, the gap between germline ends came to 5 bases. This chain's CDR3 is CASSLRREAFF. The DNA of the CDR3 is TGTGCCAGCAGTTTAAGACGTGAAGCTTTCTTT. Based on the CDR3 plus reference TRBV28 and TRBJ1-1, the full variable domain is DVKVTQSSRYLVKRTGEKVFLECVQDMDHENMFWYRQDPGLGLRLIYFSYDVKMKEKGDIPEGYSVSREKKERFSLILESASTNQTSMYLCASSLRREAFFGQGTRLTVV.

The chain is built from TRBV2 and TRBJ1-2; 10 nucleotides match TRBD1. This CDR3 is 16 amino acids long. V lost 1 base to trimming and J lost 8 bases; unmatched junction nucleotides: 10. Per the germline V gene, CDR1 is SNHLY and CDR2 is FYNNEI. CDR3 sequence reads: CASSEDRGQGVRGYTF. The CDR3 region has the DNA TGTGCCAGCAGTGAAGATCGCGGACAGGGGGTCCGCGGCTACACCTTC.

The CDR3 sequence: CASSRITGQTAGYTF. For the CDR3, the DNA is TGTGCCAGTAGTAGAATTACGGGACAGACGGCCGGCTACACCTTC. The chain has TRBV19 and TRBJ1-2; 7 nucleotides agree with TRBD1. This CDR3 is built from 15 residues. V lost 4 bases, J lost 8 bases, and 13 bases stayed unmatched. Germline values: CDR1 LNHDA, CDR2 SQIVND (reference sequence).

The J gene is TRBJ2-1, the V gene TRBV11-2, with 8 nucleotides matching TRBD2. Germline CDR1 SGHAT, CDR2 FQNNGV. The CDR3 runs 16 residues. The V and J ends lost 6 bases and 0 bases, in that order; junction bases with no gene match: 7. CDR3 region: CASRTQSGSSYNEQFF. The DNA for the CDR3 is TGTGCCAGCAGAACTCAAAGCGGGAGCTCCTACAATGAGCAGTTCTTC.

This rearrangement joins TRBV5-4 to TRBJ2-1, with 12 bases aligning to TRBD2. CDR3 length: 15 amino acids. Germline lookup yields CDR1 SGHNT and CDR2 YYREEE (reference sequence). V lost 4 bases to trimming and J lost 12 bases; unmatched junction nucleotides: 11. CDR3 amino acids: CASSPGLAGSSGQFF. CDR3 sequence (DNA): TGTGCCAGCAGCCCTGGACTAGCGGGATCGTCTGGGCAGTTCTTC.

The rearrangement uses TRBV19 and TRBJ2-2; TRBD2 aligns across 8 bases. CDR1 and CDR2 from the germline V gene are LNHDA and SQIVND (reference sequence). The CDR3 totals 18 residues. With V trimmed by 9 bases and J by 4 bases, 19 bases remained unmatched. CDR3 in DNA: TGTGCCAGCTATATGATCGGTCGACGGGGGGGCATCACCGGGGAGCTGTTTTTT. Residues: CASYMIGRRGGITGELFF.

The chain recombines TRBV7-9 with TRBJ2-2; a weak D match, TRBD2 (5 bases). CDR1 and CDR2 from the germline V gene are SEHNR and FQNEAQ (reference sequence). Trimming cost V 5 bases and J 6 bases, with 19 bases left between them. CDR3 length: 16 residues. The CDR3 reads CASSPPRGNTAGELFF. CDR3 coding DNA: TGTGCCAGCAGCCCTCCGCGAGGGAATACGGCCGGGGAGCTGTTTTTT.

The chain combines TRBV27 with TRBJ2-1, with D maybe TRBD1 (5 bases). Germline V CDR1 and CDR2: MNHEY, SMNVEV (reference sequence). This CDR3 region has 14 residues. V was trimmed by 3 bases and J by 6 bases, leaving 12 bases between them. The chain's CDR3 is CASSFVVRGNEQFF. In DNA form, the CDR3 reads TGTGCCAGCAGTTTCGTTGTTAGGGGCAATGAGCAGTTCTTC.

On this clone: Other nucleotide sequences in the sample specify the same CDR3. The chain carries TRBV5-1 and TRBJ2-7; TRBD1 might be the D (6 bases). The CDR3 is made up of 13 amino acids. CDR1 is SGHRS, CDR2 YFSETQ, per germline. The germline V and J ends were trimmed by 0 bases and 6 bases, with 10 bases remaining between them. CDR3 residues: CASSLGQGTEQYF. The DNA of the CDR3 is TGCGCCAGCAGCTTGGGGCAGGGGACCGAGCAGTACTTC.

The rearrangement joins TRBV5-1 to TRBJ2-3; 9 positions agree with TRBD2. The V gene's germline CDR1 is SGHRS and CDR2 YFSETQ. J was trimmed by 4 bases and V by 2 bases; bases with no gene match: 14. The CDR3 has 18 amino acids. The DNA of the CDR3 is TGCGCCAGCAGCTTTCAGTTCTTGAGGCGGGAGGGCGCAGATACGCAGTATTTT. It is translated as CASSFQFLRREGADTQYF.

The chain has TRBV11-3 and TRBJ2-3, with TRBD1 identical over 7 bases. Germline V lookup: CDR1 SGHNT, CDR2 YENEEA. The CDR3 has 15 amino acids. V dropped 5 bases and J dropped 0; count of bases not matched to a gene: 5. CDR3 nucleotide sequence: TGTGCCAGCAGCGAGGGACAGACTAGCACAGATACGCAGTATTTT. It yields the protein CASSEGQTSTDTQYF.

The J gene is TRBJ2-1, the V gene TRBV10-3; 12 bases fit TRBD2. Germline V gene sequence: CDR1 ENHRY, CDR2 SYGVKD. The V and J ends lost 6 bases and 8 bases, in that order; junction bases with no gene match: 5. The CDR3 is 14 amino acids. The DNA of the CDR3 is TGTGCCATCAGCCCACTAGCGGGAGGAGATGAGCAGTTCTTC. Translated, it gives CAISPLAGGDEQFF.

The chain employs TRBV5-1 and TRBJ2-1; possible D gene TRBD2, 6 bases. The CDR3 loop spans 15 amino acids. Germline CDR1 is SGHRS and CDR2 is YFSETQ. The V end was cut by 4 bases, the J end by 4 bases, with 15 bases between. CDR3 amino acids: CASSLATTQYNEQFF. For the CDR3, the DNA is TGCGCCAGCAGCCTAGCGACCACTCAATACAATGAGCAGTTCTTC.

This clone was seen once. The chain links TRBV14 to TRBJ1-1; possible D gene TRBD1, 5 bases. The CDR3 is made up of 14 amino acids. The germline gives CDR1 SGHDN, CDR2 FVKESK. Between the trimmed V and J ends, which lost 4 bases and 6 bases, there was a span of 15 bases. DNA of the CDR3: TGTGCCAGCAGCCGGGGGAGCAGGGTGGCTGAAGCTTTCTTT. This gives the protein CASSRGSRVAEAFF.

This clone was counted once. The V gene is TRBV30, the J gene TRBJ2-3; tentative D call: TRBD2 (6 bases). The CDR3 is 17 amino acids. Germline CDR1 GTSNPN, CDR2 SVGIG (reference sequence). Trimming cost V 1 base and J 0 bases, with 17 bases left between them. The CDR3 DNA sequence: TGTGCCTGGAGTGCAAAACTAACTAGCCTTAGCACAGATACGCAGTATTTT. Translating gives CAWSAKLTSLSTDTQYF.

This chain links TRBV30 with TRBJ1-2, with D possibly being TRBD1 (6 bases). Germline CDR1 is GTSNPN and CDR2 is SVGIG (reference sequence). Between the trimmed V and J ends, which lost 0 bases and 5 bases, there was a span of 16 bases. The length of the CDR3 is 15 residues. This CDR3 reads CAWSVSGAGLYGYTF. Written as DNA, the CDR3 is TGTGCCTGGAGTGTTTCAGGGGCAGGACTTTATGGCTACACCTTC.

The rearrangement joins TRBV10-3 to TRBJ2-7; D is possibly TRBD2 (6 bases). From germline, CDR1 is ENHRY and CDR2 SYGVKD. V lost 4 bases to trimming and J lost 0 bases, with 13 bases between them. The CDR3 totals 15 residues. In DNA form, the CDR3 reads TGTGCCATCAGTGGGGGCCACGGGGGCTCCTACGAGCAGTACTTC. Translation: CAISGGHGGSYEQYF.

The rearrangement uses TRBV7-2 and TRBJ1-1; D ambiguous. Trimming removed 6 bases at V and 2 bases at J, with 4 bases between. Per the germline V gene, CDR1 is SGHTA and CDR2 is FQGNSA. This CDR3 contains 11 residues. The CDR3 region is CASSRNTEAFF. As DNA, the CDR3 is TGTGCCAGCAGTAGAAACACTGAAGCTTTCTTT.

The CDR3 loop is CSVLREPSSYNEQFF. The CDR3 nucleotides read TGCAGCGTTCTCCGGGAACCGAGCTCCTACAATGAGCAGTTCTTC. J is TRBJ2-1 and V is TRBV29-1; D perhaps matches TRBD2 (5 bases). Trimming stripped 5 bases from V and 0 bases from J, with 14 bases between. The CDR3 totals 15 residues. Germline V gene sequence: CDR1 SQVTM, CDR2 ANQGSEA.

Points on this clone: The identical CDR3 is also encoded by other nucleotide sequences in the sample. The V gene is TRBV5-1, the J gene TRBJ2-5; D may be TRBD1 or TRBD2 (5 bases each). Germline V gives CDR1 SGHRS, CDR2 YFSETQ. The length of the CDR3 is 15 residues. V lost 0 bases to trimming and J lost 5 bases, with 14 bases between them. The CDR3 DNA is TGCGCCAGCAGCTTGGCAGCTGGGGGTGGGGAGACCCAGTACTTC. It codes for CASSLAAGGGETQYF.

Comment on this clone: This specimen includes other DNA sequences encoding the same CDR3. The chain has TRBV7-2 and TRBJ2-3; possibly TRBD2 for D (6 bases). The CDR3 runs 12 residues. Germline loops: CDR1 SGHTA, CDR2 FQGNSA. Trimming left V 6 bases short and J 6 bases short, with 10 bases between. The CDR3 region has the DNA TGTGCCAGCAGTTTCGGAGGGGATACGCAGTATTTT. The encoded protein is CASSFGGDTQYF.

V is TRBV6-5 and J is TRBJ2-5; TRBD2 aligns across 13 bases. Germline lookup yields CDR1 MNHEY and CDR2 SVGAGI. Germline trimming cut 4 bases from V and 4 bases from J; bases unmatched to any gene: 6. This CDR3 is built from 16 residues. The CDR3 loop reads CASSWAGLAGIETQYF. CDR3 DNA: TGTGCCAGCAGTTGGGCGGGACTAGCGGGAATAGAGACCCAGTACTTC.

This rearrangement joins TRBV6-5 to TRBJ1-4, with no clear D. Germline values: CDR1 MNHEY, CDR2 SVGAGI. The CDR3 extends over 14 amino acids. The V end lost 2 bases, the J end lost 8 bases, and 12 bases lay between the germline ends. The CDR3 DNA reads as TGTGCCAGCAGTTACGGCACCCCGGGCGAAAAACTGTTTTTT. Its protein product is CASSYGTPGEKLFF.

As regards this clone: This sample also contains other DNA sequences that code for the same CDR3. The V call is TRBV28, the J call TRBJ2-7; TRBD1 aligns across 12 bases. Germline trimming cut 6 bases from V and 1 base from J; bases unmatched to any gene: 1. The CDR3 is 14 residues long. The germline V gene has CDR1 MDHEN and CDR2 SYDVKM. The CDR3 reads CASRGQGASYEQYF. CDR3 DNA sequence: TGTGCCAGCAGGGGACAGGGGGCATCCTACGAGCAGTACTTC.

A remark on this clone: The sample carries other DNA sequences with the same CDR3. The chain links TRBV7-3 to TRBJ2-5; 9 nucleotides match TRBD2. Trimming took 1 base from V and 5 from J; bases not matched to a gene: 5. Germline CDR1 reads SGHTA; CDR2 reads FQGTGA. This CDR3 spans 15 amino acids. The CDR3 DNA reads TGTGCCAGCAGCTTAAGCGGGACTAGCATGGAGACCCAGTACTTC. Encoded protein: CASSLSGTSMETQYF.

Turning to this clone: Different DNA sequences within this sample yield the same CDR3. V usage is TRBV18 and J usage is TRBJ2-1, with D perhaps given as TRBD1 or TRBD2 (5 bases each). Germline assignment: CDR1 KGHSH and CDR2 LQKENI. V was shortened by 3 bases and J by 6 bases, with 12 bases between the two germline ends. CDR3 length equals 14 residues. CDR3 bases: TGTGCCAGCTCACCGCTCCGGGGCCCCAATGAGCAGTTCTTC. This encodes CASSPLRGPNEQFF.